A single sample gave rise to the 4 T cell receptor beta chains below, sequenced in a study of shared clonotypes between healthy human individuals. Profiling relied on immunoSEQ multiplex PCR, and the TCRdb table lists in-frame clones only, not all of them. Here the sample spans 980,000 or so clones, over 60% being singletons. Input material: memory CD4+ T cells sorted from blood. The subset: CD45RA-negative fraction. These receptors were taken from a man between 18 and 35 years old in good health.

The chain carries TRBV5-1 and TRBJ1-2; 8 bases align to TRBD1. The CDR3 sequence is 18 residues long. Germline CDR1 reads SGHRS; CDR2 reads YFSETQ. J lost 0 bases, V lost 1 base, and 11 bases had no gene match. CDR3 in amino acids: CASSLSGQGYITNYGYTF. In DNA, the CDR3 is TGCGCCAGCAGCTTGTCAGGACAGGGCTATATTACTAACTATGGCTACACCTTC.

The chain combines TRBV7-2 with TRBJ1-3; TRBD1 aligns across 7 bases. The J segment lost 4 bases and the V segment lost 5 bases, leaving 5 bases of the junction unmatched. The V gene's germline CDR1 is SGHTA and CDR2 FQGNSA. This CDR3 has 14 amino acids. CDR3 sequence reads: CASSVTGSGNTIYF. CDR3 in DNA: TGTGCCAGCAGCGTGACAGGGTCCGGAAACACCATATATTTT.

The chain combines TRBV5-4 with TRBJ2-5; 12 bases agree with TRBD1. The CDR3 length is 15 residues. CDR1 and CDR2 from the germline V gene are SGHNT and YYREEE (reference sequence). Trimming at V came to 3 bases and at J to 5 bases, leaving 5 bases not matched to a gene. CDR3 protein: CASSSRDRGQETQYF. The CDR3 DNA reads TGTGCCAGCAGCTCCCGGGACAGGGGGCAGGAGACCCAGTACTTC.

V and J are TRBV6-6 and TRBJ1-2, with TRBD1 as a possible D gene (6 bases). Trimming left V 5 bases short and J 4 bases short, with 14 bases between. The length of the CDR3 is 14 residues. From germline, CDR1 is MNHNY and CDR2 SVGAGI (reference sequence). The CDR3 DNA reads TGTGCCAGCAGTCAACAGGGCGTCGGCTATGGCTACACCTTC. Translating gives CASSQQGVGYGYTF.